Shown below are 13 T cell receptor beta chains from a single sample sequenced in a study of T cell responses to AZD1222 COVID-19 vaccine. TCRdb's copy holds only in-frame clones and misses some; the assay was immunoSEQ multiplex PCR. The sample consists of just over 8,000 clones, approximately 90% of them appearing once. This specimen consisted of peripheral blood, obtained 28 days after the second AZD1222 dose. The receptors stem from an adult who received the AZD1222 COVID-19 vaccine.

This clone has just one count. The chain links TRBV29-1 to TRBJ2-7; TRBD2 agrees at 7 bases. V lost 6 bases, J lost 0 bases, and 14 bases stayed unmatched. The germline CDR1 and CDR2 sequences are SQVTM and ANQGSEA. The CDR3 runs 16 residues. CDR3 nucleotide sequence: TGCAGCGTCGGAGGGCTAGCGGAAAAGATCTCCTACGAGCAGTACTTC. As protein: CSVGGLAEKISYEQYF.

The rearrangement links TRBV19 to TRBJ2-2; D is possibly TRBD1 or TRBD2 (7 bases each). V lost 6 bases and J lost 5, with 13 bases in between. Germline-derived CDR1 and CDR2 are LNHDA and SQIVND (reference sequence). This CDR3 has 14 amino acids. CDR3: CASRAQGGTGELFF. In DNA, the CDR3 is TGTGCCAGTAGGGCGCAGGGGGGGACCGGGGAGCTGTTTTTT.

The chain links TRBV9 to TRBJ2-1; tentatively, D is TRBD1 or TRBD2 (5 bases each). The CDR3 has 14 amino acids. Trimming left V 4 bases short and J 6 bases short, with 14 bases between. Germline CDR1 is SGDLS and CDR2 is YYNGEE. The CDR3 nucleotides are TGTGCCAGCAGCCCCCTGGGGGTGGGCAATGAGCAGTTCTTC. Translation gives CASSPLGVGNEQFF.

The rearrangement links TRBV5-5 to TRBJ1-1; a possible D gene is TRBD1 (6 bases). Trimming left V 5 bases short and J 2 bases short, with 10 bases between. The CDR3 extends over 13 amino acids. From germline, CDR1 is SGHKS and CDR2 YYEKEE (reference sequence). CDR3 amino acids: CASSGQYNTEAFF. As DNA, the CDR3 is TGTGCCAGCAGTGGACAGTATAACACTGAAGCTTTCTTT.

The genes are TRBV23-1 and TRBJ1-5; 9 bases map to TRBD1. TRBV23-1 is identified as an open reading frame with a role that is uncertain. V trimming: 1 base; J trimming: 2 bases; junction bases outside the gene matches: 15. This CDR3 contains 20 residues. The CDR3 DNA is TGCGCCAGCAGTCAATTGGCCAGGGACAGGGAGTGGTGGGGCAATCAGCCCCAGCATTTT. Translating it yields CASSQLARDREWWGNQPQHF.

In DNA form, the CDR3 reads TGTGCCAGCTCACCAGGGGGCGAAGAGCGCTACACCTTC. It encodes CASSPGGEERYTF. The V and J genes are TRBV18 and TRBJ1-2, with D possibly TRBD1 on 6 matching bases. The CDR3 has 13 amino acids. Trimming left V 2 bases short and J 9 bases short, with 13 bases between. Germline V gene data show CDR1 as KGHSH and CDR2 as LQKENI.

The V call is TRBV19, the J call TRBJ2-5; D possibly corresponds to TRBD1 (5 bases). Trimming took 3 bases from V and 3 from J, leaving 14 bases between them. This CDR3 is 15 amino acids long. Germline V lookup: CDR1 LNHDA, CDR2 SQIVND (reference sequence). For the CDR3, the DNA is TGTGCCAGTAGTATGGCAGGGCGAGTAAAAGAGACCCAGTACTTC. It encodes CASSMAGRVKETQYF.

The chain is built from TRBV30 and TRBJ1-1; D is unclear. Germline loops: CDR1 GTSNPN, CDR2 SVGIG (reference sequence). V lost 1 base, J lost 1 base, and 7 bases lay in between. The CDR3 covers 13 residues. DNA for the CDR3: TGTGCCTGGAGTGAAACTAGGAACACTGAAGCTTTCTTT. Translated: CAWSETRNTEAFF. The full variable domain, with the rest looked up from reference TRBV30 and TRBJ1-1, is SQTIHQWPATLVQPVGSPLSLECTVEGTSNPNLYWYRQAAGRGLQLLFYSVGIGQISSEVPQNLSASRPQDRQFILSSKKLLLSDSGFYLCAWSETRNTEAFFGQGTRLTVV.

The J gene is TRBJ2-6, the V gene TRBV9, with D uncertain. Germline V lookup: CDR1 SGDLS, CDR2 YYNGEE. The CDR3 loop spans 17 amino acids. V dropped 1 base and J dropped 0 bases, with 11 bases sitting between them. CDR3 region: CASSVTGVSSGANVLTF. The DNA of the CDR3 is TGTGCCAGCAGCGTAACCGGAGTGAGCTCTGGGGCCAACGTCCTGACTTTC.

The chain has TRBV28 and TRBJ1-1, with unresolved D. Looked up from germline, CDR1 is MDHEN and CDR2 is SYDVKM. CDR3 length: 16 amino acids. V was pared by 6 bases and J by 5 bases, with 22 bases between. CDR3 DNA sequence: TGTGCCAGCAGATTAAGGTCGGGCAGCGGATCTACTGAAGCTTTCTTT. It translates to CASRLRSGSGSTEAFF.

This rearrangement joins TRBV5-1 to TRBJ2-1; a weak D match, TRBD2 (6 bases). Trimming removed 4 bases at V and 5 bases at J, with 13 bases between. Germline CDR1 SGHRS, CDR2 YFSETQ. CDR3 length: 14 residues. CDR3 amino acids: CASSPWAGNNEQFF. The CDR3 bases are TGCGCCAGCAGCCCATGGGCGGGGAACAATGAGCAGTTCTTC.

CDR3 protein: CASRAEAFF. The CDR3 DNA follows: TGTGCCAGCAGGGCTGAAGCTTTCTTT. The chain links TRBV28 to TRBJ1-1; D call uncertain. The CDR3 contains 9 residues. V lost 6 bases and J 6 bases, leaving 2 bases between the germline ends. Germline CDR1 reads MDHEN; CDR2 reads SYDVKM. Full variable domain (rest looked up from reference TRBV28 and TRBJ1-1): DVKVTQSSRYLVKRTGEKVFLECVQDMDHENMFWYRQDPGLGLRLIYFSYDVKMKEKGDIPEGYSVSREKKERFSLILESASTNQTSMYLCASRAEAFFGQGTRLTVV.

V is TRBV27 and J is TRBJ2-1; D gene unclear. Germline V gives CDR1 MNHEY, CDR2 SMNVEV (reference sequence). This CDR3 has 15 residues. V lost 6 bases to trimming and J lost 0 bases, with 12 bases between them. CDR3 coding DNA: TGTGCCAGCAGCCGCGATCTCGGCTCCTACAATGAGCAGTTCTTC. It codes for CASSRDLGSYNEQFF.